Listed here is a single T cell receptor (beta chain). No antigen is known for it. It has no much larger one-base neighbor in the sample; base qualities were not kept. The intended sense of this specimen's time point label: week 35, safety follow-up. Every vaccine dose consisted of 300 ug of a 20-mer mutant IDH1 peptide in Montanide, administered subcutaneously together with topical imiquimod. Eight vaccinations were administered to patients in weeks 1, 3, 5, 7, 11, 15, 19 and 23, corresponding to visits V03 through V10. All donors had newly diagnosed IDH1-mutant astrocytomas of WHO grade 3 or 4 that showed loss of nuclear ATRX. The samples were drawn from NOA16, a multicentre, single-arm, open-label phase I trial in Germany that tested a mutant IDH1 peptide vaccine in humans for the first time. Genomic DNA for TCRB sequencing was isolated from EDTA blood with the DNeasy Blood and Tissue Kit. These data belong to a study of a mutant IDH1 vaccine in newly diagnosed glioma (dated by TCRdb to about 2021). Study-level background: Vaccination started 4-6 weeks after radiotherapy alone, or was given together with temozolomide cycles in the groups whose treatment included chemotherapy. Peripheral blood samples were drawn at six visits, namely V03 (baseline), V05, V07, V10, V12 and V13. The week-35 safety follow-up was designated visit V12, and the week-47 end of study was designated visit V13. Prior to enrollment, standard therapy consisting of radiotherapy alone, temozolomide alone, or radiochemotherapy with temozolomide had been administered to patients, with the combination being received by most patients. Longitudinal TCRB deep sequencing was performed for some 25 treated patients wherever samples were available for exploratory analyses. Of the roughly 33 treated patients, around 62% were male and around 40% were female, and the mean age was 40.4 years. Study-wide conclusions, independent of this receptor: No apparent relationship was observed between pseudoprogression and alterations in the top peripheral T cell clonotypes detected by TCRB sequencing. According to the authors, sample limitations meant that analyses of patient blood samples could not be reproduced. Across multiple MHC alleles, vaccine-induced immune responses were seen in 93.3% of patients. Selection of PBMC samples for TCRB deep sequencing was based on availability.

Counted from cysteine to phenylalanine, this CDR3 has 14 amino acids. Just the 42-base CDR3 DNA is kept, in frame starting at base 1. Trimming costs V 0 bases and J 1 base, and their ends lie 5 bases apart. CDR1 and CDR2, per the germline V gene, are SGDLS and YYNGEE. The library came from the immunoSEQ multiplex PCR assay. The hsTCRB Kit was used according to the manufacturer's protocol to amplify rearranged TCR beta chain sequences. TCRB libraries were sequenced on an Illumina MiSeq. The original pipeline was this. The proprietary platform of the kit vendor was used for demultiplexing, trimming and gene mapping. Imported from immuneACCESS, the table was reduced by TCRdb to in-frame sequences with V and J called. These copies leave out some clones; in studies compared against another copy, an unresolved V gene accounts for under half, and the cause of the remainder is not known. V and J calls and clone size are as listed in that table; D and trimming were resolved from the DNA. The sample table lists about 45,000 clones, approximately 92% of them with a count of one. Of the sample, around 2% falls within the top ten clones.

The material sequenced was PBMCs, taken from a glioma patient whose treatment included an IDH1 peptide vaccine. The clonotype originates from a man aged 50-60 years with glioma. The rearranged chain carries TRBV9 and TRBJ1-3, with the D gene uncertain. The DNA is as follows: TGTGCCAGCAGCGTAGATCGATCTGGAAACACCATATATTTT. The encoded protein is CASSVDRSGNTIYF. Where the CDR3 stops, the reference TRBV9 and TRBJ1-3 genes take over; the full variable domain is DSGVTQTPKHLITATGQRVTLRCSPRSGDLSVYWYQQSLDQGLQFLIQYYNGEERAKGNILERFSAQQFPDLHSELNLSSLELGDSALYFCASSVDRSGNTIYFGEGSWLTVV.